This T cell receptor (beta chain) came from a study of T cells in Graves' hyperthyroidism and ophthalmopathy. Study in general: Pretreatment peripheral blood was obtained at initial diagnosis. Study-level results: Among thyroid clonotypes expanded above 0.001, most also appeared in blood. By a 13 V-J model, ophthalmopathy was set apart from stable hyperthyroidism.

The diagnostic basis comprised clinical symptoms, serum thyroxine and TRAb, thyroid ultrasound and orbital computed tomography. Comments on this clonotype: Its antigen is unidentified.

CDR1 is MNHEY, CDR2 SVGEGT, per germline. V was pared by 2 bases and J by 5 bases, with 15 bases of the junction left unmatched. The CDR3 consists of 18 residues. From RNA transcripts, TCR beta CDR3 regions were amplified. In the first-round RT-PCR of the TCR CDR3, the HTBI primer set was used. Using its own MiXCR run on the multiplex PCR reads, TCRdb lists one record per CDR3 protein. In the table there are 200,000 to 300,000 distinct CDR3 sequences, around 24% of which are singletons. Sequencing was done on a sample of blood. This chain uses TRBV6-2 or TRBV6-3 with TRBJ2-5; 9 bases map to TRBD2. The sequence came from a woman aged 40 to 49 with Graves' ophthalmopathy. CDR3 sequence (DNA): TGTGCCAGCAGTTACCATCCTGAGACTAGCGGCGAAGAGGAGACCCAGTACTTC. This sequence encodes CASSYHPETSGEEETQYF.